This T cell receptor (beta chain) was profiled in a study of cytomegalovirus exposure and HLA in healthy donors. Findings and caveats of the study: Across donors, most TCRs were seen rarely, yet some public ones were widespread. In presence/absence analyses, roughly uniform sequencing depth across donors was assumed.

In the case of this clone: Its antigen remains unidentified.

The germline gives CDR1 SGHVS, CDR2 FNYEAQ. The V gene lost 5 bases and the J gene lost 4 bases, with 14 bases spanning the gap. The CDR3 totals 14 residues. Sampled while nominally healthy, donors likely had unrecorded immune exposures. The PCR employed 60 Vbeta primers together with 13 Jbeta primers. The repertoire was sequenced with immunoSEQ multiplex PCR; TCRdb's copy has only in-frame clones and lacks some. The table lists roughly 180,000 clones, about four fifths of them singletons. The rearrangement joins TRBV7-6 to TRBJ2-5, with D possibly matching TRBD1 (5 bases). This TCR was sampled from a female donor in good health and CMV-seronegative. Input material: PBMCs. The CDR3 DNA reads TGTGCCAGCAGCCCAATAAGGGGCGGAGAGACCCAGTACTTC. This encodes CASSPIRGGETQYF.